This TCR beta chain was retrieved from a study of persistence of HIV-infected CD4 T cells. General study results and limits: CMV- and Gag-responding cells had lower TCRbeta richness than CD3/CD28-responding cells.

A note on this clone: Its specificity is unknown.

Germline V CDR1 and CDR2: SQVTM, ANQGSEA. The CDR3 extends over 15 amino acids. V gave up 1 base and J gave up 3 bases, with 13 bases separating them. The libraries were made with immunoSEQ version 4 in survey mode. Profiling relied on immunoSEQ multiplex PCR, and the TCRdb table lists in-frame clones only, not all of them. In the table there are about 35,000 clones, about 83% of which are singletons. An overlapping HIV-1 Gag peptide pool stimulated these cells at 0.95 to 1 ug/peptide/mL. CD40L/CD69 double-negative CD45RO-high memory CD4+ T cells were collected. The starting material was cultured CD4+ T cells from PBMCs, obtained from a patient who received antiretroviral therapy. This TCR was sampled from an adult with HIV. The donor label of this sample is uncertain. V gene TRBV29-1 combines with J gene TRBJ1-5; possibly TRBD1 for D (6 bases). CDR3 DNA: TGCAGCGTTGAAGTTTCAGGGGAACCCAATCAGCCCCAGCATTTT. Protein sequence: CSVEVSGEPNQPQHF.